The rows below give T cell receptor beta chains drawn from one sample of a study of T cell changes during pregnancy in multiple sclerosis. Profiling relied on immunoSEQ multiplex PCR, and the TCRdb table lists in-frame clones only, not all of them. This sample yields some 77,000 clones, of which roughly 92% are seen a single time; around 0.2% belongs to the top ten. The starting material was CD4+ T cells from peripheral blood mononuclear cells, obtained before pregnancy. The receptors were sampled from a female donor with multiple sclerosis, enrolled in a pregnancy study. CDR3s include the opening cysteine and the closing phenylalanine or tryptophan. The D gene is left open where the match is weak. Clone size appears in some rows only: once, few, many, or a class for an expanded clone.

d_gene: -
j_gene: TRBJ2-7
v_gene: TRBV5-1
abundance: -
CDR3nt: TGCGCCAGCAGCTGGGGCGGCGAGCAGTACTTC
CDR3aa: CASSWGGEQYF

d_gene: -
j_gene: TRBJ1-5
v_gene: TRBV6-5
abundance: once
CDR3nt: TGTGCCAGCGGCCGGGATCAGCCCCAGCATTTT
CDR3aa: CASGRDQPQHF

d_gene: TRBD2
j_gene: TRBJ2-6
v_gene: TRBV2
abundance: -
CDR3nt: TGTGCCAGCTCGTGGGCGGGAGGTAGTGGGGCCAACGTCCTGACTTTC
CDR3aa: CASSWAGGSGANVLTF

d_gene: TRBD1
j_gene: TRBJ2-7
v_gene: TRBV15
abundance: -
CDR3nt: TGTGCCACCAGCAGAAAATCCGGGACAGGGTGGGACGAGCAGTACTTC
CDR3aa: CATSRKSGTGWDEQYF

d_gene: TRBD2
j_gene: TRBJ2-3
v_gene: TRBV27
abundance: -
CDR3nt: TGTGCCAGCAGCTCCCCCCCTAGCGGGAGGCGTACAGATACGCAGTATTTT
CDR3aa: CASSSPPSGRRTDTQYF

d_gene: -
j_gene: TRBJ2-5
v_gene: TRBV19
abundance: once
CDR3nt: TGTGCCAGTAGTACCCAGGGGCGCCGAGAGACCCAGTACTTC
CDR3aa: CASSTQGRRETQYF

d_gene: -
j_gene: TRBJ2-2
v_gene: TRBV9
abundance: -
CDR3nt: TGTGCCAGCAGCCCCCGGGAGGGGGCAGGCGGGGAGCTGTTTTTT
CDR3aa: CASSPREGAGGELFF

d_gene: -
j_gene: TRBJ1-1
v_gene: TRBV10-3
abundance: -
CDR3nt: TGTGCCACCAACGCTGTCGGAGGGAACACTGAAGCTTTCTTT
CDR3aa: CATNAVGGNTEAFF

d_gene: TRBD2
j_gene: TRBJ2-3
v_gene: TRBV7-9
abundance: once
CDR3nt: TGTGCCAGCAGCAATCTAGCGGGGGTTCAAGGAGATACGCAGTATTTT
CDR3aa: CASSNLAGVQGDTQYF

d_gene: TRBD2
j_gene: TRBJ2-3
v_gene: TRBV4-1
abundance: -
CDR3nt: TGCGCCAGCAGCCAAGATAAGAGCGGGGGCACAGATACGCAGTATTTT
CDR3aa: CASSQDKSGGTDTQYF

d_gene: -
j_gene: TRBJ1-2
v_gene: TRBV5-5
abundance: -
CDR3nt: TGTGCCAGCAGCTTGGCGTCCGGAGCGGGGGGCTACACCTTC
CDR3aa: CASSLASGAGGYTF

d_gene: TRBD1
j_gene: TRBJ2-5
v_gene: TRBV9
abundance: -
CDR3nt: TGTGCCAGCAGCGCAGGGGCAGGGGGCGCCGAGACCCAGTACTTC
CDR3aa: CASSAGAGGAETQYF

d_gene: TRBD1
j_gene: TRBJ2-7
v_gene: TRBV2
abundance: -
CDR3nt: TGTGCCAGCAGTCCGGGACAGGGGGAGGCTGGCGAGCAGTACTTC
CDR3aa: CASSPGQGEAGEQYF

d_gene: -
j_gene: TRBJ2-7
v_gene: TRBV20-1
abundance: -
CDR3nt: TGCAGTGCGGGAACAGGCGAGCAGTACTTC
CDR3aa: CSAGTGEQYF

d_gene: -
j_gene: TRBJ2-3
v_gene: TRBV7-6
abundance: once
CDR3nt: TGTGCCAGCAGCTCCAGCGGCGTTACGCAGTATTTT
CDR3aa: CASSSSGVTQYF

d_gene: -
j_gene: TRBJ1-5
v_gene: TRBV6-5
abundance: -
CDR3nt: TGTGCCAGCAGTTACCAGGGAACCCAGCATTTT
CDR3aa: CASSYQGTQHF

d_gene: TRBD2
j_gene: TRBJ2-1
v_gene: TRBV2
abundance: -
CDR3nt: TGTGCCAGCAGTGCACCGGGACTAGGACCATCCTACAATGAGCAGTTCTTC
CDR3aa: CASSAPGLGPSYNEQFF

d_gene: -
j_gene: TRBJ2-3
v_gene: TRBV5-1
abundance: -
CDR3nt: TGCGCCAGCAGCGTAGACTCTAGCACAGATACGCAGTATTTT
CDR3aa: CASSVDSSTDTQYF

d_gene: TRBD1
j_gene: TRBJ2-2
v_gene: TRBV18
abundance: -
CDR3nt: TGTGCCAGCTCCTGGGGACAGGGAGACACCGGGGAGCTGTTTTTT
CDR3aa: CASSWGQGDTGELFF

d_gene: -
j_gene: TRBJ2-2
v_gene: TRBV10-3
abundance: -
CDR3nt: TGTGCCATCGCATATAACGGCGGGGAGCTGTTTTTT
CDR3aa: CAIAYNGGELFF

d_gene: -
j_gene: TRBJ1-1
v_gene: TRBV6-5
abundance: -
CDR3nt: TGTGCCAGCAGTGACGGGGGTGCGAACACTGAAGCTTTCTTT
CDR3aa: CASSDGGANTEAFF

d_gene: -
j_gene: TRBJ1-2
v_gene: TRBV7-2
abundance: -
CDR3nt: TGTGCCAGCAGCTTAGGCGCAGGCGAGATTGGCTACACCTTC
CDR3aa: CASSLGAGEIGYTF

d_gene: -
j_gene: TRBJ1-1
v_gene: TRBV6-6
abundance: -
CDR3nt: TGTGCCAGCAGTCGCGACCTCAGCGCTGAAGCTTTCTTT
CDR3aa: CASSRDLSAEAFF

d_gene: TRBD1
j_gene: TRBJ2-1
v_gene: TRBV10-3
abundance: once
CDR3nt: TGTGCCATCAGTCTAACAGGGGCGGACTACAATGAGCAGTTCTTC
CDR3aa: CAISLTGADYNEQFF

d_gene: -
j_gene: TRBJ1-1
v_gene: TRBV5-1
abundance: -
CDR3nt: TGCGCCAGCAGCTCTAGGACAGAGAACACTGAAGCTTTCTTT
CDR3aa: CASSSRTENTEAFF

d_gene: -
j_gene: TRBJ2-3
v_gene: TRBV6-5
abundance: -
CDR3nt: TGTGCCAGCAGATACACAGATACGCAGTATTTT
CDR3aa: CASRYTDTQYF

d_gene: TRBD1
j_gene: TRBJ1-1
v_gene: TRBV25-1
abundance: -
CDR3nt: TGTGCCAGCAGTGAAGCAACAGGGGATATCATGAACACTGAAGCTTTCTTT
CDR3aa: CASSEATGDIMNTEAFF

d_gene: -
j_gene: TRBJ1-2
v_gene: TRBV28
abundance: -
CDR3nt: TGTGCCAGCAGTTCGTACCAGGGTCCCAACTATGGCTACACCTTC
CDR3aa: CASSSYQGPNYGYTF

d_gene: TRBD1
j_gene: TRBJ2-2
v_gene: TRBV30
abundance: -
CDR3nt: TGTGCCTGGAAGAAGGGGGCGGACACCGGGGAGCTGTTTTTT
CDR3aa: CAWKKGADTGELFF

d_gene: -
j_gene: TRBJ1-2
v_gene: TRBV10-3
abundance: once
CDR3nt: TGTGCCATCAGCTTCCCGACAGCCGTCTATGGCTACACCTTC
CDR3aa: CAISFPTAVYGYTF

d_gene: -
j_gene: TRBJ1-1
v_gene: TRBV2
abundance: -
CDR3nt: TGTGCCAGCAAGCGGGGACCGCAGAACACTGAAGCTTTCTTT
CDR3aa: CASKRGPQNTEAFF

d_gene: -
j_gene: TRBJ1-1
v_gene: TRBV18
abundance: -
CDR3nt: TGTGCCAGCTCACGAACACTGGGACAGAACACTGAAGCTTTCTTT
CDR3aa: CASSRTLGQNTEAFF

d_gene: TRBD1
j_gene: TRBJ1-2
v_gene: TRBV6-5
abundance: -
CDR3nt: TGTGCCAGCAACGGGGAACAGGGGGGAGGCTACACCTTC
CDR3aa: CASNGEQGGGYTF

d_gene: TRBD1
j_gene: TRBJ2-7
v_gene: TRBV6-5
abundance: -
CDR3nt: TGTGCCAGCAGTTACAGTAGGGACAGCTCCTACGAGCAGTACTTC
CDR3aa: CASSYSRDSSYEQYF

d_gene: TRBD1
j_gene: TRBJ1-3
v_gene: TRBV10-3
abundance: once
CDR3nt: TGTGCCATCACTCTCGGACAGGGCTCTGGAAACACCATATATTTT
CDR3aa: CAITLGQGSGNTIYF

d_gene: TRBD1
j_gene: TRBJ1-1
v_gene: TRBV28
abundance: -
CDR3nt: TGTGCCAGCAGTCCGGGACAGTTGAACACTGAAGCTTTCTTT
CDR3aa: CASSPGQLNTEAFF

d_gene: -
j_gene: TRBJ2-2
v_gene: TRBV7-3
abundance: -
CDR3nt: TGTGCCAGCAGCTTAAACTCTCGGGCGAACACCGGGGAGCTGTTTTTT
CDR3aa: CASSLNSRANTGELFF

d_gene: -
j_gene: TRBJ1-5
v_gene: TRBV7-2
abundance: -
CDR3nt: TGTGCCAGCAGCTTAGACAGTACCAATCAGCCCCAGCATTTT
CDR3aa: CASSLDSTNQPQHF

d_gene: TRBD2
j_gene: TRBJ2-1
v_gene: TRBV28
abundance: -
CDR3nt: TGTGCCAGCAGTTTGTCGCTAGCGGGTTACAATGAGCAGTTCTTC
CDR3aa: CASSLSLAGYNEQFF

d_gene: TRBD1
j_gene: TRBJ2-7
v_gene: TRBV6-4
abundance: -
CDR3nt: TGTGCCAGTCCCGGGACAGGTTTGTCCTACGAGCAGTACTTC
CDR3aa: CASPGTGLSYEQYF

d_gene: -
j_gene: TRBJ1-5
v_gene: TRBV6-6
abundance: -
CDR3nt: TGTGCCAGCAGGGATCAAGCAGGAGGACAGCCCCAGCATTTT
CDR3aa: CASRDQAGGQPQHF

d_gene: TRBD1
j_gene: TRBJ1-1
v_gene: TRBV28
abundance: -
CDR3nt: TGTGCCAGCAGCGGCTCGACAGGGGAAGCTTTCTTT
CDR3aa: CASSGSTGEAFF

d_gene: -
j_gene: TRBJ1-4
v_gene: TRBV7-8
abundance: -
CDR3nt: TGTGCCAGCAGCTTAATCAGAGAGGGTGGAAAACTGTTTTTT
CDR3aa: CASSLIREGGKLFF

d_gene: TRBD1
j_gene: TRBJ2-6
v_gene: TRBV18
abundance: -
CDR3nt: TGTGCCAGCTCACGCCTCGACAGGGCTTCTGGGGCCAACGTCCTGACTTTC
CDR3aa: CASSRLDRASGANVLTF

d_gene: -
j_gene: TRBJ2-7
v_gene: TRBV15
abundance: few
CDR3nt: TGTGCCACCAGCAGAGATTTAGAGGGCTACGAGCAGTACTTC
CDR3aa: CATSRDLEGYEQYF

d_gene: TRBD2
j_gene: TRBJ2-3
v_gene: TRBV5-1
abundance: -
CDR3nt: TGCGCCAGCAGTCTTGGACTAGCGGGGGGCACCTCTAGCACAGATACGCAGTATTTT
CDR3aa: CASSLGLAGGTSSTDTQYF

d_gene: -
j_gene: TRBJ1-2
v_gene: TRBV6-1
abundance: -
CDR3nt: TGTGCCAGCAGTGGAGGACAGAGCTATGGCTACACCTTC
CDR3aa: CASSGGQSYGYTF

d_gene: TRBD1
j_gene: TRBJ1-5
v_gene: TRBV2
abundance: -
CDR3nt: TGTGCCAGCAATCAGGGGGCTAATCAGCCCCAGCATTTT
CDR3aa: CASNQGANQPQHF

d_gene: TRBD1
j_gene: TRBJ2-2
v_gene: TRBV5-1
abundance: -
CDR3nt: TGCGCCAGCAGCCCCGGGACAGGGATAAACACCGGGGAGCTGTTTTTT
CDR3aa: CASSPGTGINTGELFF

d_gene: -
j_gene: TRBJ1-6
v_gene: TRBV7-9
abundance: -
CDR3nt: TGTGCCAGCAGTTTAGGCAGGACAGTGAATTCACCCCTCCACTTT
CDR3aa: CASSLGRTVNSPLHF

d_gene: TRBD1
j_gene: TRBJ1-2
v_gene: TRBV27
abundance: -
CDR3nt: TGTGCCAGCAGTTTAAGTTTGCACAGGGGGGACTATGGCTACACCTTC
CDR3aa: CASSLSLHRGDYGYTF

d_gene: -
j_gene: TRBJ2-5
v_gene: TRBV28
abundance: -
CDR3nt: TGTGCCAGCAGGGAACTCCGGGTCCAAGAGACCCAGTACTTC
CDR3aa: CASRELRVQETQYF

d_gene: -
j_gene: TRBJ1-1
v_gene: TRBV9
abundance: -
CDR3nt: TGTGCCAGCAGCGTAGGGAGTAGGGGCACTGAAGCTTTCTTT
CDR3aa: CASSVGSRGTEAFF

d_gene: -
j_gene: TRBJ1-5
v_gene: TRBV28
abundance: -
CDR3nt: TGTGCCAGCAGTTTCTCAGGGGTGCAAAATCAGCCCCAGCATTTT
CDR3aa: CASSFSGVQNQPQHF